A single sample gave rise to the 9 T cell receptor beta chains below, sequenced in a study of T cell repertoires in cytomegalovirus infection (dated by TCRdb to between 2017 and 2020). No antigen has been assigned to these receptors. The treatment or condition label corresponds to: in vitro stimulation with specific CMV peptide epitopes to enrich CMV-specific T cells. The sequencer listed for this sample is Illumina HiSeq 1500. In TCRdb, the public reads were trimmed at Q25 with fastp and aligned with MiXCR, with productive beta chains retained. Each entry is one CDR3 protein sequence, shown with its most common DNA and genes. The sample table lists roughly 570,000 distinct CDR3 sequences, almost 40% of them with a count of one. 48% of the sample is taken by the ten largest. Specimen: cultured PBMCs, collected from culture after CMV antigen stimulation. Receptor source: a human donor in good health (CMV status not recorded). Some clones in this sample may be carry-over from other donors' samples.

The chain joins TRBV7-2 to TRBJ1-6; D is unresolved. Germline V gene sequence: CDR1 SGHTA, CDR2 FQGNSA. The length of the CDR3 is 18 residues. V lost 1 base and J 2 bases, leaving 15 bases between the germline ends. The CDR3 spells CASSLVIPSPAYNSPLHF. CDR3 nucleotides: TGTGCCAGCAGCTTAGTTATCCCCTCGCCAGCCTATAATTCACCCCTCCACTTT.

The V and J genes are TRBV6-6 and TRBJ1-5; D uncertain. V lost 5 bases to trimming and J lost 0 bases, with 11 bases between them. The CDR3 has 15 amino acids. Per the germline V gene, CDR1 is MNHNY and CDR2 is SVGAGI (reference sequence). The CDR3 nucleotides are TGTGCCAGCAGTACCGACCGTAATAGCAATCAGCCCCAGCATTTT. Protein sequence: CASSTDRNSNQPQHF.

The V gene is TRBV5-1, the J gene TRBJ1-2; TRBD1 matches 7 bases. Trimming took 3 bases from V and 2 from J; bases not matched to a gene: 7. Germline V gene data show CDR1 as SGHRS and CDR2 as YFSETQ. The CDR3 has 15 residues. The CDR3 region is CASSWDDRANYGYTF. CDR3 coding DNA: TGCGCCAGCAGCTGGGATGACAGGGCGAACTATGGCTACACCTTC.

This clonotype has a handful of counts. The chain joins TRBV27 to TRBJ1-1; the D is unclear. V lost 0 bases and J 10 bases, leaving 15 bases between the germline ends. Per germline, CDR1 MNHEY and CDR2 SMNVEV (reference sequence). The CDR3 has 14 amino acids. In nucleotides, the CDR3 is TGTGCCAGCAGTTTATCGGGAGGGCGCCTGGGAGCTTTCTTT. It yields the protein CASSLSGGRLGAFF.

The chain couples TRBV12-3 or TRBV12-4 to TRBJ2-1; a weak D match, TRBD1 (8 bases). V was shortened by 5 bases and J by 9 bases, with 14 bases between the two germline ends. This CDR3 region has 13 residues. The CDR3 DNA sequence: TGTGCCAGCAGTGTACAGGGGGGGGGTGAGCAGTTCTTC. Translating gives CASSVQGGGEQFF.

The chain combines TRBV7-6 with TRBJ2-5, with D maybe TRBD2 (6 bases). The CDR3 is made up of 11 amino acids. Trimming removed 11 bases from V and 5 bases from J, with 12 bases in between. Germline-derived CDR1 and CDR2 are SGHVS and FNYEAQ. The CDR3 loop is CAAGLGETQYF. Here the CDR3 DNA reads TGTGCCGCGGGATTGGGTGAGACCCAGTACTTC. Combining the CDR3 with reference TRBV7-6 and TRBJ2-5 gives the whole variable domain GAGVSQSPRYKVTKRGQDVALRCDPISGHVSLYWYRQALGQGPEFLTYFNYEAQQDKSGLPNDRFSAERPEGSISTLTIQRTEQRDSAMYRCAAGLGETQYFGPGTRLLVL.

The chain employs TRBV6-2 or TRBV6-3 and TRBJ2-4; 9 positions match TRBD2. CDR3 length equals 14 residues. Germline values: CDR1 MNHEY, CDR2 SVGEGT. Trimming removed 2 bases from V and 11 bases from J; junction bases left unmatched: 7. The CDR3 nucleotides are TGTGCCAGCAGTTACGCGGCTAGCGGGATCCTTCAGTACTTC. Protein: CASSYAASGILQYF.

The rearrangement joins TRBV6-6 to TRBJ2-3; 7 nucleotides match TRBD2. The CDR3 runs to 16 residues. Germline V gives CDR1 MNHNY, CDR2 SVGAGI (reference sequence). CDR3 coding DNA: TGTGCGCTTCTCCAGCGGGGCGGATCTAGCACAGATACGCAGTATTTT. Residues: CALLQRGGSSTDTQYF.

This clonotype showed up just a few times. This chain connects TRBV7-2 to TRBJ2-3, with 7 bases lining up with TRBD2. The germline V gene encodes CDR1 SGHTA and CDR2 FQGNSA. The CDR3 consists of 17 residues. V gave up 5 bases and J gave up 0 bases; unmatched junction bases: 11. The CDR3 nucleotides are TGTGCCAGCAGCATCCCTCCCCGGCGGGGGAGCACAGATACGCAGTATTTT. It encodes CASSIPPRRGSTDTQYF.